These 20 T cell receptor beta chains share one sample of origin, sequenced in a study of blood T cell repertoires in COVID-19. Clones were sequenced by immunoSEQ multiplex PCR, and TCRdb holds only the in-frame ones, with some missing. The sample yields some 25,000 clones, 80% to 90% seen once. Sequencing was done on a sample of peripheral blood. These receptors came from a man in his fifties or sixties with active COVID-19.

J is TRBJ1-3 and V is TRBV4-2; D perhaps matches TRBD1 (6 bases). Trimming shortened V by 2 bases and J by 5 bases, and 16 bases separated the two germline ends. CDR3 size: 16 residues. The V gene's germline CDR1 is LGHNA and CDR2 YNFKEQ. The chain's CDR3 is CASSQPVQGYRNTIYF. The CDR3 DNA reads as TGTGCCAGCAGCCAACCGGTACAGGGTTACAGAAACACCATATATTTT.

V usage is TRBV5-6 and J usage is TRBJ2-3, with a weak D call TRBD2 (5 bases). This CDR3 is built from 16 residues. Germline V CDR1 and CDR2: SGHDT, YYEEEE. Trimming removed 4 bases at V and 1 base at J, with 16 bases between. CDR3 in DNA: TGTGCCAGCAGCCAGTCTTTGGGAGTGGGCACAGATACGCAGTATTTT. It codes for CASSQSLGVGTDTQYF.

This chain connects TRBV6-1 to TRBJ2-5, with 7 bases identical to TRBD1. V lost 2 bases, J lost 5 bases, and 2 bases stayed unmatched. This CDR3 has 13 residues. Germline V CDR1 and CDR2: MNHNS, SASEGT. The DNA of the CDR3 is TGTGCCAGCAGTGAAATCAGGGGGGAGACCCAGTACTTC. It encodes CASSEIRGETQYF.

The J gene is TRBJ2-3, the V gene TRBV12-3 or TRBV12-4; D is undetermined. The V end was cut by 6 bases, the J end by 2 bases, with 6 bases between. The CDR3 covers 12 residues. In DNA form, the CDR3 reads TGTGCCAGCAGCCTCTTCACAGATACGCAGTATTTT. Protein: CASSLFTDTQYF.

The V and J genes are TRBV6-5 and TRBJ1-1; D is perhaps TRBD1 (6 bases). V was cut by 8 bases and J by 6 bases, with 22 bases left in between. CDR1 and CDR2 (germline): MNHEY, SVGAGI. The CDR3 length is 15 residues. The CDR3 nucleotides read TGTGCCAGCCAGCGGTCGGGGGGCCCGAGCGCTGAAGCTTTCTTT. As protein: CASQRSGGPSAEAFF.

The rearrangement links TRBV19 to TRBJ2-7; weak D call: TRBD1 (5 bases). There are 15 residues in the CDR3. The V gene lost 3 bases and the J gene lost 5 bases, with 17 bases spanning the gap. Germline CDR1 is LNHDA and CDR2 is SQIVND (reference sequence). DNA of the CDR3: TGTGCCAGTAGTATTCATGTCGGGCAGGACAACGAGCAGTACTTC. Its translation is CASSIHVGQDNEQYF.

This rearrangement joins TRBV5-6 to TRBJ2-7, with TRBD1 identical over 8 bases. Per germline, CDR1 SGHDT and CDR2 YYEEEE. V dropped 1 base and J dropped 5; count of bases not matched to a gene: 5. The CDR3 length is 14 residues. CDR3 coding DNA: TGTGCCAGCAGCTTGTATAACAGGGGGAACGAGCAGTACTTC. Amino acids: CASSLYNRGNEQYF.

The V gene is TRBV4-1, the J gene TRBJ2-2, with 8 bases matching TRBD2. The CDR3 sequence is 17 residues long. Per the germline V gene, CDR1 is MGHRA and CDR2 is YSYEKL. V was pared by 0 bases and J by 0 bases, with 3 bases of the junction left unmatched. CDR3 loop: CASSQDEAGANTGELFF. The CDR3 region has the DNA TGCGCCAGCAGCCAAGATGAAGCGGGAGCGAACACCGGGGAGCTGTTTTTT.

The chain couples TRBV2 to TRBJ1-5; a possible D gene is TRBD1 (6 bases). Germline V gene lookup returns CDR1 SNHLY and CDR2 FYNNEI. The CDR3 is 14 amino acids. V lost 7 bases to trimming and J lost 2 bases, with 12 bases between them. The CDR3 DNA reads TGTGCCAGCAACCGGGGACAAGGCAATCAGCCCCAGCATTTT. Its translation is CASNRGQGNQPQHF.

CDR3: CASSFGGTSGSGAKNIQYF. CDR3 DNA: TGTGCCAGCAGTTTCGGTGGGACTAGCGGGAGTGGCGCCAAAAACATTCAGTACTTC. The chain has TRBV27 and TRBJ2-4; 14 nucleotides align to TRBD2. There are 19 residues in the CDR3. Germline loops: CDR1 MNHEY, CDR2 SMNVEV (reference sequence). V lost 3 bases and J lost 1; bases outside the gene matches: 8.

This clone has only a few counts. The sample contains more than one DNA sequence encoding this CDR3. J is TRBJ2-2 and V is TRBV7-6, with 9 bases lining up with TRBD2. Germline V gene lookup returns CDR1 SGHVS and CDR2 FNYEAQ. Unmatched junction bases numbered 8, after V lost 1 base and J lost 5 bases. The CDR3 has 17 residues. CDR3 coding DNA: TGTGCCAGCAGCTTAGGGGCGGGAGGGCCTGGTACCGGGGAGCTGTTTTTT. Its translation: CASSLGAGGPGTGELFF.

V is TRBV5-1 and J is TRBJ1-1; 9 bases agree with TRBD1. This CDR3 contains 16 residues. The V segment lost 4 bases and the J segment 1 base; nucleotides outside the gene matches: 8. Germline assignment: CDR1 SGHRS and CDR2 YFSETQ. The CDR3 sequence: CASSIGQGIQNTEAFF. For the CDR3, the DNA is TGCGCCAGCAGCATCGGACAGGGGATACAGAACACTGAAGCTTTCTTT.

The genes are TRBV4-2 and TRBJ1-4; possible D gene TRBD1, 6 bases. Germline CDR1 LGHNA, CDR2 YNFKEQ. The CDR3 is made up of 15 amino acids. Deletions cut 3 bases from V and 6 bases from J, with 14 bases between. The CDR3 loop reads CASSHPDSIDEKLFF. For the CDR3, the DNA is TGTGCCAGCAGCCATCCGGACAGTATCGATGAAAAACTGTTTTTT.

The chain combines TRBV30 with TRBJ1-1, with D hard to call. This CDR3 comprises 14 residues. The V end was cut by 1 base, the J end by 5 bases, with 14 bases between. Per germline, CDR1 GTSNPN and CDR2 SVGIG (reference sequence). CDR3 loop: CAWSGWGGRTEAFF. CDR3 in DNA: TGTGCCTGGAGTGGTTGGGGAGGACGTACTGAAGCTTTCTTT.

This chain connects TRBV11-2 to TRBJ2-7; no reliable D call. CDR1 is SGHAT, CDR2 FQNNGV, per germline. The CDR3 covers 14 residues. The V and J ends lost 2 bases and 2 bases respectively, with 10 bases between them. This CDR3 is CASSLIPLAYEQYV. CDR3 nucleotide sequence: TGTGCCAGCAGCTTAATTCCTCTAGCCTACGAGCAGTACGTC.

The chain links TRBV19 to TRBJ1-1, with D possibly being TRBD1 (5 bases). Germline V gives CDR1 LNHDA, CDR2 SQIVND (reference sequence). This CDR3 comprises 13 residues. The CDR3 protein is CGCRPATEDEAFF. Here the CDR3 DNA reads TGTGGCTGTAGACCGGCGACAGAAGATGAAGCTTTCTTT. Looking up the rest from reference TRBV19 and TRBJ1-1 gives the full variable domain: DGGITQSPKYLFRKEGQNVTLSCEQNLNHDAMYWYRQDPGQGLRLIYYSQIVNDFQKGDIAEGYSVSREKKESFPLTVTSAQKNPTAFYLCGCRPATEDEAFFGQGTRLTVV.

V usage is TRBV7-2 and J usage is TRBJ2-1, with 9 positions matching TRBD2. Germline CDR1 reads SGHTA; CDR2 reads FQGNSA. The CDR3 loop spans 17 amino acids. V lost 5 bases to trimming and J lost 0 bases; unmatched junction nucleotides: 8. The CDR3 sequence: CASSARLAASSYNEQFF. In DNA, the CDR3 is TGTGCCAGCAGCGCGCGACTAGCGGCAAGCTCCTACAATGAGCAGTTCTTC. Full variable domain (remainder filled in from reference TRBV7-2 and TRBJ2-1): GAGVSQSPSNKVTEKGKDVELRCDPISGHTALYWYRQSLGQGLEFLIYFQGNSAPDKSGLPSDRFSAERTGGSVSTLTIQRTQQEDSAVYLCASSARLAASSYNEQFFGPGTRLTVL.

The V and J genes are TRBV6-5 and TRBJ1-4; D ambiguous. This CDR3 is built from 15 residues. The ends were cut back, 6 bases at V and 0 bases at J, with 11 bases in the middle. Germline V CDR1 and CDR2: MNHEY, SVGAGI. The CDR3 DNA sequence: TGTGCCAGCAGCCCAGAGGGAGCAACTAATGAAAAACTGTTTTTT. It yields the protein CASSPEGATNEKLFF.

The V gene is TRBV2, the J gene TRBJ2-2; tentative D call: TRBD2 (5 bases). This CDR3 has 14 residues. V was clipped by 11 bases and J by 4 bases, with 17 bases between them. Germline V gives CDR1 SNHLY, CDR2 FYNNEI. The CDR3 region is CAAGGGPLTGELFF. The CDR3 nucleotides read TGTGCCGCCGGTGGCGGGCCCCTCACCGGGGAGCTGTTTTTT.

The gene calls are TRBV19 and TRBJ2-7, with D perhaps matching TRBD1 (6 bases). This CDR3 contains 14 residues. Looked up from germline, CDR1 is LNHDA and CDR2 is SQIVND (reference sequence). V was clipped by 6 bases and J by 0 bases, with 12 bases between them. The CDR3 region is CASSQQGSSYEQYF. The CDR3 region has the DNA TGTGCCAGTAGCCAACAGGGATCCTCCTACGAGCAGTACTTC.